This TCR beta chain originates from a study of early T cells in non-severe SARS-CoV-2 infection. Study-level background: Whole-blood bulk RNA, unsorted, was sequenced, and chains were unpaired.

Unique molecular identifiers (one per individual cDNA molecule) were attached. TCRdb re-called the 5' RACE reads through MiXCR, storing one row per CDR3 protein. This sample has roughly 57,000 distinct CDR3 sequences, with about an eighth found just once. Per the germline V gene, CDR1 is LNHDA and CDR2 is SQIVND (reference sequence). Deletions cut 4 bases from V and 3 bases from J, with 10 bases between. The CDR3 loop spans 14 amino acids. The clonotype originates from an adult who was a healthcare worker with PCR-confirmed SARS-CoV-2 infection or an uninfected control (not recorded which). The sequenced material came from whole blood. The chain joins TRBV19 to TRBJ2-1, with D perhaps TRBD2 (5 bases). The CDR3 region is CASSRGSDYNEQFF. The CDR3 DNA reads TGTGCCAGTAGTAGGGGTAGCGACTACAATGAGCAGTTCTTC.